A single sample gave rise to the 8 T cell receptor beta chains below, sequenced in a study of blood T cell repertoires in COVID-19. Measured with immunoSEQ multiplex PCR; TCRdb has only the in-frame clones, and not every one. The table shows 130,000 to 150,000 clones, with 78% occurring only once. Sequencing input: peripheral blood. Every receptor here comes from a woman aged 55-70 years with acute or convalescent COVID-19.

This chain links TRBV6-6 with TRBJ2-3; no definite D call. Germline CDR1 MNHNY, CDR2 SVGAGI (reference sequence). V was pared by 0 bases and J by 4 bases, with 11 bases between. CDR3 length: 15 residues. Here the CDR3 reads CASSYSKSGPDTQYF. The CDR3 DNA reads TGTGCCAGCAGTTACTCGAAGTCTGGGCCAGATACGCAGTATTTT.

In nucleotides, the CDR3 is TGTGCCAGCAGCTCTCTCGGAGTGAACACTGAAGCTTTCTTT. Amino acid sequence: CASSSLGVNTEAFF. This chain connects TRBV5-4 to TRBJ1-1, with D unresolved. Germline CDR1 SGHNT, CDR2 YYREEE (reference sequence). Trimming took 3 bases from V and 0 from J, leaving 9 bases between them. The CDR3 consists of 14 residues.

This clone was recorded a few times. The CDR3 sequence: CASSPPLRNYGYTF. The CDR3 DNA follows: TGTGCCAGCAGTCCCCCCCTCAGGAACTATGGCTACACCTTC. The chain has TRBV28 and TRBJ1-2; no clear D. V dropped 5 bases and J dropped 2 bases, with 12 bases sitting between them. In germline, CDR1 is MDHEN, CDR2 SYDVKM. The CDR3 is 14 amino acids.

The chain has TRBV19 and TRBJ2-5; TRBD1 matches at 11 bases. Trimming cost V 4 bases and J 5 bases; bases outside gene matches: 15. CDR3 length equals 18 residues. Germline V gene lookup returns CDR1 LNHDA and CDR2 SQIVND (reference sequence). CDR3 DNA: TGTGCCAGTAGTACGGACCCGGGACAGGGGGTAGATAGGGAGACCCAGTACTTC. It translates to CASSTDPGQGVDRETQYF.

The rearrangement uses TRBV14 and TRBJ2-1, with TRBD2 matching 7 bases. The germline gives CDR1 SGHDN, CDR2 FVKESK. There are 18 residues in the CDR3. After removal of 0 bases from V and 9 bases from J, the junction contained 17 bases not matched to a gene. In DNA, the CDR3 is TGTGCCAGCAGCCAAGAGGTGGGAGGGCCGATTATGACCAGTGAGCAGTTCTTC. Its translation is CASSQEVGGPIMTSEQFF.

CDR3 protein: CASSLTTSYNEQFF. DNA of the CDR3: TGCGCCAGCAGCTTGACTACCTCCTACAATGAGCAGTTCTTC. This rearrangement joins TRBV5-1 to TRBJ2-1; D uncertain. In germline, CDR1 is SGHRS, CDR2 YFSETQ. This CDR3 region has 14 residues. V was pared by 1 base and J by 0 bases, with 5 bases between.

The chain is built from TRBV28 and TRBJ2-7; D uncertain. Trimming took off 3 bases at V and 1 base at J, with 7 bases between the two ends. CDR3 length equals 13 residues. CDR1 and CDR2 (germline): MDHEN, SYDVKM. In DNA, the CDR3 is TGTGCCAGCAGTTTTAGCAGTTCCTACGAGCAGTACTTC. The encoded protein is CASSFSSSYEQYF.

The chain links TRBV5-1 to TRBJ2-1; 8 bases are shared with TRBD2. CDR3 length equals 15 residues. Trimming took 5 bases from V and 4 from J; bases not matched to a gene: 8. Germline-derived CDR1 and CDR2 are SGHRS and YFSETQ. CDR3: CASSRAAGAYNEQFF. CDR3 in DNA: TGCGCCAGCAGTCGAGCAGCGGGAGCTTACAATGAGCAGTTCTTC.